One sample yielded the 29 T cell receptor beta chains listed below, sequenced in a study of cytomegalovirus exposure and HLA in healthy donors. TCRdb keeps only in-frame clones here, not all; method: immunoSEQ multiplex PCR. Among approximately 54,000 clones listed, roughly nine tenths were seen once. Sequencing was carried out using PBMCs. The receptors originated from a woman in her late teens or twenties in good health and CMV-seropositive.

The CDR3 spells CASSSQLRFEKLFF. For the CDR3, the DNA is TGTGCCAGCAGCTCACAGTTACGGTTTGAAAAACTGTTTTTT. This chain uses TRBV11-2 with TRBJ1-4; no clear D gene. Trimming stripped 4 bases from V and 7 bases from J, with 13 bases between. The CDR3 is 14 amino acids. Germline V CDR1 and CDR2: SGHAT, FQNNGV.

The genes are TRBV9 and TRBJ2-3; 7 nucleotides match TRBD2. CDR1 is SGDLS and CDR2 is YYNGEE in the germline V gene. The CDR3 consists of 17 residues. Unmatched junction bases numbered 12, after V lost 0 bases and J lost 5 bases. The CDR3 is CASSVAPARGKGDTQYF. As DNA, the CDR3 is TGTGCCAGCAGCGTAGCACCCGCGCGGGGGAAAGGAGATACGCAGTATTTT.

The chain has TRBV6-5 and TRBJ2-7; TRBD2 aligns across 8 bases. CDR3 size: 15 residues. The germline V gene has CDR1 MNHEY and CDR2 SVGAGI. J was trimmed by 3 bases and V by 2 bases; bases with no gene match: 6. The chain's CDR3 is CASSYRGTRNYEQYF. CDR3 nucleotide sequence: TGTGCCAGCAGTTACCGCGGGACTAGAAACTACGAGCAGTACTTC.

The rearrangement uses TRBV9 and TRBJ2-5, with 15 positions matching TRBD2. The CDR3 length is 16 residues. CDR1 is SGDLS, CDR2 YYNGEE, per germline. Unmatched junction bases numbered 4, after V lost 3 bases and J lost 4 bases. The CDR3 loop is CASSAGLAGGRETQYF. The CDR3 region has the DNA TGTGCCAGCAGCGCAGGACTAGCGGGGGGGCGAGAGACCCAGTACTTC. Combining the CDR3 with reference TRBV9 and TRBJ2-5 gives the whole variable domain DSGVTQTPKHLITATGQRVTLRCSPRSGDLSVYWYQQSLDQGLQFLIQYYNGEERAKGNILERFSAQQFPDLHSELNLSSLELGDSALYFCASSAGLAGGRETQYFGPGTRLLVL.

V and J are TRBV30 and TRBJ2-7; no clear D gene. The CDR3 length is 11 residues. V lost 5 bases, J lost 5 bases, and 10 bases lay in between. The V gene's germline CDR1 is GTSNPN and CDR2 SVGIG (reference sequence). In DNA form, the CDR3 reads TGTGCCTGGTCATCGGGTAACGAGCAGTACTTC. Translated: CAWSSGNEQYF. The variable domain in full, completed from reference TRBV30 and TRBJ2-7, reads SQTIHQWPATLVQPVGSPLSLECTVEGTSNPNLYWYRQAAGRGLQLLFYSVGIGQISSEVPQNLSASRPQDRQFILSSKKLLLSDSGFYLCAWSSGNEQYFGPGTRLTVT.

The chain employs TRBV7-9 and TRBJ2-5; weak D call: TRBD2 (6 bases). Germline V gives CDR1 SEHNR, CDR2 FQNEAQ (reference sequence). This CDR3 is built from 12 residues. The V end was cut by 6 bases, the J end by 5 bases, with 10 bases between. CDR3 bases: TGTGCCAGCAGTCGGGGGACGGAGACCCAGTACTTC. Protein sequence: CASSRGTETQYF.

This CDR3 is CASSLIESSYNEQFF. The DNA of the CDR3 is TGTGCCAGCAGTTTAATTGAGAGCTCCTACAATGAGCAGTTCTTC. The rearrangement links TRBV28 to TRBJ2-1, with D unresolved. This CDR3 is built from 15 residues. Trimming stripped 2 bases from V and 0 bases from J, with 8 bases between. The germline CDR1 and CDR2 sequences are MDHEN and SYDVKM.

The rearrangement uses TRBV6-1 and TRBJ1-2; the D is unclear. The CDR3 is 14 residues long. V gave up 3 bases and J gave up 3 bases, with 11 bases separating them. CDR1 is MNHNS, CDR2 SASEGT, per germline. The chain's CDR3 is CASSDLRGDYGYTF. CDR3 nucleotides: TGTGCCAGCAGTGATTTACGGGGTGACTATGGCTACACCTTC.

The V and J genes are TRBV10-2 and TRBJ1-1, with D possibly TRBD1 on 5 matching bases. Trimming shortened V by 3 bases and J by 4 bases, and 12 bases separated the two germline ends. Germline CDR1 reads WSHSY; CDR2 reads SAAADI. CDR3 length equals 14 residues. The CDR3 protein is CASSDVQGSTEAFF. Written as DNA, the CDR3 is TGCGCCAGCAGTGACGTTCAGGGAAGCACTGAAGCTTTCTTT.

The chain has TRBV6-5 and TRBJ2-7; TRBD1 matches 10 bases. V shed 5 bases, J shed 9 bases, and the junction held 4 bases outside the gene matches. The length of the CDR3 is 12 residues. CDR1 is MNHEY and CDR2 is SVGAGI in the germline V gene. The CDR3, as DNA: TGTGCCAGCAGTGGGACAGGGGTGAGGCAGTACTTC. Translation gives CASSGTGVRQYF.

This chain joins TRBV5-1 and TRBJ2-1; weak D call: TRBD2 (6 bases). V gave up 4 bases and J gave up 0 bases, with 14 bases separating them. Germline V lookup: CDR1 SGHRS, CDR2 YFSETQ. The CDR3 sequence is 16 residues long. CDR3: CASSHTDGSSYNEQFF. The CDR3 DNA follows: TGCGCCAGCAGCCACACGGACGGGAGCTCCTACAATGAGCAGTTCTTC.

The CDR3, as DNA: TGCGCCAGCAGCGTCCGAATATTAGGGGGAACCGGGGAGCTGTTTTTT. Translating it yields CASSVRILGGTGELFF. The gene calls are TRBV4-3 and TRBJ2-2; weak D call: TRBD1 (6 bases). CDR1 is LGHNA, CDR2 YSLEER, per germline. The CDR3 length is 16 residues. The V end was cut by 5 bases, the J end by 5 bases, with 18 bases between.

The chain couples TRBV29-1 to TRBJ1-2, with 7 bases matching TRBD1. The CDR3 sequence is 12 residues long. Germline CDR1 SQVTM, CDR2 ANQGSEA. With V trimmed by 6 bases and J by 8 bases, 9 bases remained unmatched. The CDR3 loop reads CSVYDRVEGYTF. DNA for the CDR3: TGCAGCGTCTACGACAGGGTTGAAGGCTACACCTTC.

The CDR3 sequence is CASSPTGSSYNEQFF. The CDR3 nucleotides are TGTGCCAGCTCACCGACGGGAAGCTCCTACAATGAGCAGTTCTTC. This chain uses TRBV18 with TRBJ2-1, with TRBD2 as a possible D gene (5 bases). The CDR3 consists of 15 residues. The germline V gene has CDR1 KGHSH and CDR2 LQKENI. V lost 3 bases, J lost 0 bases, and 9 bases lay in between.

The chain combines TRBV7-3 with TRBJ2-7; 10 positions match TRBD2. This CDR3 has 14 amino acids. Per the germline V gene, CDR1 is SGHTA and CDR2 is FQGTGA. Trimming removed 5 bases from V and 2 bases from J; junction bases left unmatched: 3. DNA of the CDR3: TGTGCCAGCAGCAAACTAGCGGGACCCTACGAGCAGTACTTC. It translates to CASSKLAGPYEQYF.

This clone was counted many times. The CDR3 here is CASSLYAGDTQYF. The CDR3 bases are TGCGCCAGCAGCTTGTATGCCGGGGATACGCAGTATTTT. This chain uses TRBV5-1 with TRBJ2-3; unclear D gene. Trimming cost V 1 base and J 6 bases, with 9 bases left between them. The CDR3 sequence is 13 residues long. Per germline, CDR1 SGHRS and CDR2 YFSETQ.

The rearrangement links TRBV7-6 to TRBJ2-3, with D possibly being TRBD2 (6 bases). The germline CDR1 and CDR2 sequences are SGHVS and FNYEAQ. V dropped 5 bases and J dropped 0 bases, with 9 bases sitting between them. CDR3 length: 14 residues. The CDR3 region is CASSPGTSTDTQYF. CDR3 nucleotides: TGTGCCAGCAGCCCAGGGACTAGCACAGATACGCAGTATTTT.

V usage is TRBV6-6 and J usage is TRBJ1-4; 7 bases agree with TRBD1. V trimming: 4 bases; J trimming: 8 bases; junction bases outside the gene matches: 4. This CDR3 is 13 amino acids long. Germline V gene data show CDR1 as MNHNY and CDR2 as SVGAGI (reference sequence). CDR3 DNA sequence: TGTGCCAGCAGTTTAGCAGGGGGGGAAAAACTGTTTTTT. Protein sequence: CASSLAGGEKLFF.

This chain links TRBV4-3 with TRBJ2-7; tentative D call: TRBD2 (5 bases). The CDR3 contains 18 residues. V lost 0 bases and J 4 bases, leaving 22 bases between the germline ends. Per germline, CDR1 LGHNA and CDR2 YSLEER. CDR3 residues: CASSQDFQLDWNRYEQYF. The CDR3 DNA sequence: TGCGCCAGCAGCCAAGATTTCCAGTTGGACTGGAATCGATACGAGCAGTACTTC.

The chain couples TRBV5-6 to TRBJ2-2; D possibly corresponds to TRBD2 (5 bases). V was trimmed by 1 base and J by 7 bases, leaving 11 bases between them. In germline, CDR1 is SGHDT, CDR2 YYEEEE. This CDR3 has 14 residues. This CDR3 reads CASSLPSGIGELFF. The CDR3, as DNA: TGTGCCAGCAGCTTGCCCTCGGGGATCGGGGAGCTGTTTTTT.

The rearrangement links TRBV5-1 to TRBJ1-6; TRBD1 matches at 10 bases. Unmatched junction bases numbered 6, after V lost 4 bases and J lost 2 bases. Germline assignment: CDR1 SGHRS and CDR2 YFSETQ. The CDR3 is 17 residues long. CDR3 in DNA: TGCGCCAGCAGCGACATGGGACAGGGGACCTATAATTCACCCCTCCACTTT. It encodes CASSDMGQGTYNSPLHF.

Here the CDR3 reads CASSSTPGLAGGPNTGELFF. The DNA for the CDR3 is TGTGCCAGCAGTTCAACCCCGGGACTAGCGGGGGGCCCGAACACCGGGGAGCTGTTTTTT. The V and J genes are TRBV27 and TRBJ2-2; 15 nucleotides match TRBD2. In germline, CDR1 is MNHEY, CDR2 SMNVEV (reference sequence). The CDR3 covers 20 residues. V shed 4 bases and J 0 bases; nucleotides not matched to a gene: 9.

The count of this clone is one. This chain links TRBV6-1 with TRBJ1-5; D ambiguous. V dropped 8 bases and J dropped 2 bases, with 13 bases sitting between them. Germline CDR1 reads MNHNS; CDR2 reads SASEGT. There are 14 residues in the CDR3. Written as DNA, the CDR3 is TGTGCCAGCTGTCAGCGAGAGGGCAATCAGCCCCAGCATTTT. Translation: CASCQREGNQPQHF.

V and J are TRBV7-2 and TRBJ2-5; 13 nucleotides align to TRBD2. The germline V gene has CDR1 SGHTA and CDR2 FQGNSA. This CDR3 has 17 residues. V shed 5 bases and J 1 base; nucleotides not matched to a gene: 7. This CDR3 reads CASSKLAGGPGQETQYF. The CDR3 DNA reads as TGTGCCAGCAGCAAACTAGCGGGGGGGCCGGGCCAAGAGACCCAGTACTTC. Filled out from reference TRBV7-2 and TRBJ2-5, the complete variable domain reads GAGVSQSPSNKVTEKGKDVELRCDPISGHTALYWYRQSLGQGLEFLIYFQGNSAPDKSGLPSDRFSAERTGGSVSTLTIQRTQQEDSAVYLCASSKLAGGPGQETQYFGPGTRLLVL.

Here the CDR3 reads CASSVDRHLSYNEQFF. In nucleotides, the CDR3 is TGTGCCAGCAGCGTAGACAGACACCTCTCCTACAATGAGCAGTTCTTC. The J gene is TRBJ2-1, the V gene TRBV9; no definite D call. Germline assignment: CDR1 SGDLS and CDR2 YYNGEE. Trimming shortened V by 0 bases and J by 0 bases, and 10 bases separated the two germline ends. There are 16 residues in the CDR3.

The V and J genes are TRBV7-9 and TRBJ2-1; D may be TRBD1 (6 bases). Germline CDR1 SEHNR, CDR2 FQNEAQ (reference sequence). Trimming cost V 5 bases and J 10 bases, with 15 bases left between them. The CDR3 spans 13 residues. The CDR3 sequence: CASSQTAGTEQFF. DNA of the CDR3: TGTGCCAGCAGCCAGACGGCCGGGACAGAGCAGTTCTTC. Based on the CDR3 plus reference TRBV7-9 and TRBJ2-1, the full variable domain is DTGVSQNPRHKITKRGQNVTFRCDPISEHNRLYWYRQTLGQGPEFLTYFQNEAQLEKSRLLSDRFSAERPKGSFSTLEIQRTEQGDSAMYLCASSQTAGTEQFFGPGTRLTVL.

The rearrangement joins TRBV6-1 to TRBJ1-2; 9 bases agree with TRBD1. Germline CDR1 is MNHNS and CDR2 is SASEGT. The V and J ends lost 4 bases and 6 bases, in that order; junction bases with no gene match: 12. The CDR3 totals 16 residues. CDR3 in amino acids: CASSGLPGQGENGYTF. In DNA form, the CDR3 reads TGTGCCAGCAGTGGCTTACCGGGACAGGGTGAAAATGGCTACACCTTC.

The chain uses TRBV7-2 and TRBJ1-5, with D tentatively TRBD1 (6 bases). The CDR3 sequence is 15 residues long. Germline CDR1 is SGHTA and CDR2 is FQGNSA. V gave up 8 bases and J gave up 0 bases, with 14 bases separating them. CDR3: CASSIQGHSNQPQHF. DNA of the CDR3: TGTGCCAGCTCAATTCAGGGGCATAGCAATCAGCCCCAGCATTTT.

The V gene is TRBV6-1, the J gene TRBJ1-3; 7 bases fit TRBD1. CDR1 and CDR2 from the germline V gene are MNHNS and SASEGT. Trimming cost V 2 bases and J 3 bases; bases outside gene matches: 4. This CDR3 is 15 amino acids long. CDR3 loop: CASSEKGAGGNTIYF. CDR3 in DNA: TGTGCCAGCAGTGAAAAGGGGGCGGGTGGAAACACCATATATTTT.